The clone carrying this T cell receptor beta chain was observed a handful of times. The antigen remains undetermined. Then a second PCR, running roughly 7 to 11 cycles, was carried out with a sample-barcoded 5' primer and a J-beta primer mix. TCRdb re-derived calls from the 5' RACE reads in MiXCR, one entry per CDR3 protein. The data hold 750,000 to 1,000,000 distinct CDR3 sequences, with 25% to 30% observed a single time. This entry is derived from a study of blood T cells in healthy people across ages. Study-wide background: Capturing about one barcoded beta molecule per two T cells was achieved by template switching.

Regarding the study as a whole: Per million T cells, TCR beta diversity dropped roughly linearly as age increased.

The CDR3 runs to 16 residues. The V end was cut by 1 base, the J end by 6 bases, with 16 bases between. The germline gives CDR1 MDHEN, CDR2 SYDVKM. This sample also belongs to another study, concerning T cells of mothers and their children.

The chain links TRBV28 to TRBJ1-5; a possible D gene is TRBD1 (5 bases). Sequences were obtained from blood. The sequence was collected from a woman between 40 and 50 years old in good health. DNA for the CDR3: TGTGCCAGCAGTTTATCCGCCAGGGTGTCTCGTCAGCCCCAGCATTTT. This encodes CASSLSARVSRQPQHF.